These 26 T cell receptor beta chains were all obtained from the same sample, sequenced in a study of cytomegalovirus exposure and HLA in healthy donors. PCR used 60 Vbeta primers and 13 Jbeta primers. This table comes from immunoSEQ multiplex PCR, and its TCRdb copy is limited to in-frame clones, with some not included. Altogether 100,000 to 150,000 clones are present, around 76% being singletons, with the ten largest covering about 7.3%. Sequencing input: PBMCs. Every receptor here comes from a male donor in good health and CMV-seronegative.

This sequence joins TRBV6-5 and TRBJ2-5; TRBD2 agrees at 9 bases. Losses at the gene ends were 5 bases for V and 5 bases for J; bases not matched to a gene: 6. Germline lookup yields CDR1 MNHEY and CDR2 SVGAGI. CDR3 length: 14 amino acids. The CDR3 nucleotides read TGTGCCAGCAGTCGGACTAGCGATGGGGAGACCCAGTACTTC. It encodes CASSRTSDGETQYF.

This rearrangement joins TRBV28 to TRBJ2-5; D unclear. There are 14 residues in the CDR3. Germline V gene sequence: CDR1 MDHEN, CDR2 SYDVKM. With 4 bases removed from V and 1 base from J, the gap between germline ends came to 10 bases. The CDR3 DNA reads as TGTGCCAGCAGTTCCCGGCGGTCCCAAGAGACCCAGTACTTC. Translating gives CASSSRRSQETQYF.

V gene TRBV11-1 combines with J gene TRBJ1-2; TRBD1 agrees at 8 bases. V gave up 5 bases and J gave up 7 bases; unmatched junction bases: 12. Germline V gives CDR1 SGHAT, CDR2 FQDESV (reference sequence). The CDR3 has 15 residues. In nucleotides, the CDR3 is TGTGCCAGCAGCGCCGGGGACAGGCGAGGGGGTGGCTACACCTTC. This gives the protein CASSAGDRRGGGYTF.

V and J are TRBV7-8 and TRBJ2-1; 7 positions match TRBD2. With V trimmed by 3 bases and J by 3 bases, 2 bases remained unmatched. Germline V lookup: CDR1 SGHVS, CDR2 FQNEAQ. The CDR3 totals 14 residues. CDR3 DNA: TGTGCCAGCAGCTTCGGACTAGTCTACAATGAGCAGTTCTTC. Translating gives CASSFGLVYNEQFF.

The rearrangement joins TRBV28 to TRBJ2-7; TRBD2 agrees at 9 bases. CDR3 size: 15 residues. CDR1 MDHEN and CDR2 SYDVKM come from the germline V gene. J gave up 6 bases and V 4 bases, and 10 bases lay outside the gene matches. The CDR3 DNA follows: TGTGCCAGCAGTTCTCTAGCGGGGACCATGGGCGAGCAGTACTTC. This translates into CASSSLAGTMGEQYF.

The V and J genes are TRBV6-6 and TRBJ1-4; possible D gene TRBD1, 5 bases. The CDR3 sequence is 15 residues long. Trimming removed 5 bases from V and 6 bases from J, with 16 bases in between. Germline-derived CDR1 and CDR2 are MNHNY and SVGAGI (reference sequence). In DNA form, the CDR3 reads TGTGCCAGCAGTCTAAACTGGGGCGGTGATGAAAAACTGTTTTTT. Amino acid sequence: CASSLNWGGDEKLFF.

J is TRBJ2-7 and V is TRBV28; 10 bases map to TRBD2. This CDR3 comprises 16 residues. Trimming took 4 bases from V and 4 from J; bases not matched to a gene: 10. Germline values: CDR1 MDHEN, CDR2 SYDVKM. For the CDR3, the DNA is TGTGCCAGCAGTTCCCTCCCTAGCGGGAGCGGATACGAGCAGTACTTC. Protein sequence: CASSSLPSGSGYEQYF. The full variable domain, with the rest looked up from reference TRBV28 and TRBJ2-7, is DVKVTQSSRYLVKRTGEKVFLECVQDMDHENMFWYRQDPGLGLRLIYFSYDVKMKEKGDIPEGYSVSREKKERFSLILESASTNQTSMYLCASSSLPSGSGYEQYFGPGTRLTVT.

This clone was detected a few times. The CDR3 here is CASSPLAPNTGELFF. The CDR3 nucleotides are TGTGCCAGCAGTCCACTAGCACCTAACACCGGGGAGCTGTTTTTT. The chain combines TRBV2 with TRBJ2-2; D possibly corresponds to TRBD2 (6 bases). Germline CDR1 SNHLY, CDR2 FYNNEI. V gave up 5 bases and J gave up 2 bases, with 12 bases separating them. This CDR3 comprises 15 residues. The variable domain in full, completed from reference TRBV2 and TRBJ2-2, reads EPEVTQTPSHQVTQMGQEVILRCVPISNHLYFYWYRQILGQKVEFLVSFYNNEISEKSEIFDDQFSVERPDGSNFTLKIRSTKLEDSAMYFCASSPLAPNTGELFFGEGSRLTVL.

This clone was counted a single time. Here the CDR3 DNA reads TGCGCCAGCAGCTTGACAGGGGGCGTCGGGACTGAAGCTTTCTTT. Encoded protein: CASSLTGGVGTEAFF. The chain links TRBV5-1 to TRBJ1-1; 9 nucleotides line up with TRBD1. This CDR3 has 15 amino acids. Unmatched junction bases numbered 6, after V lost 1 base and J lost 5 bases. Germline CDR1 and CDR2: SGHRS and YFSETQ.

V is TRBV28 and J is TRBJ2-7; maybe TRBD2 (5 bases). The germline V gene encodes CDR1 MDHEN and CDR2 SYDVKM. Trimming took 5 bases from V and 3 from J, leaving 5 bases between them. The length of the CDR3 is 11 residues. CDR3 DNA: TGTGCCAGCAGTCGGGACTACGAGCAGTACTTC. It translates to CASSRDYEQYF.

This sequence joins TRBV7-8 and TRBJ2-2; weak D call: TRBD2 (6 bases). Germline loops: CDR1 SGHVS, CDR2 FQNEAQ. V lost 5 bases to trimming and J lost 6 bases, with 16 bases between them. This CDR3 contains 15 residues. In DNA form, the CDR3 reads TGTGCCAGCAGCGGATTTCGGGGGACCTCCGGGGAGCTGTTTTTT. This encodes CASSGFRGTSGELFF.

About this clone: Germline and junction disagree at one end, which may indicate a read error. The sample has other DNA sequences that encode this CDR3 too. The chain couples TRBV11-2 to TRBJ2-7; 7 bases fit TRBD1. The V gene's germline CDR1 is SGHAT and CDR2 FQNNGV. The CDR3 runs to 15 residues. In DNA, the CDR3 is TGTGCCAGCAGCTTAGTGACAGGGAATGCGCGCGAGCAGTACTTT. This encodes CASSLVTGNAREQYF.

The chain links TRBV5-1 to TRBJ1-2; no clear D gene. Trimming stripped 4 bases from V and 2 bases from J, with 12 bases between. Germline CDR1 is SGHRS and CDR2 is YFSETQ. This CDR3 has 14 amino acids. CDR3 sequence (DNA): TGCGCCAGCAGCAATCCTGACTGGAACTATGGCTACACCTTC. Its translation is CASSNPDWNYGYTF.

The chain couples TRBV18 to TRBJ1-4; no firm D call. The CDR3 is made up of 14 amino acids. Looked up from germline, CDR1 is KGHSH and CDR2 is LQKENI. V was pared by 2 bases and J by 5 bases, with 9 bases between. The CDR3 region has the DNA TGTGCCAGCTCACCAACGGAGAACAATGAAAAACTGTTTTTT. It translates to CASSPTENNEKLFF. Based on the CDR3 plus reference TRBV18 and TRBJ1-4, the full variable domain is NAGVMQNPRHLVRRRGQEARLRCSPMKGHSHVYWYRQLPEEGLKFMVYLQKENIIDESGMPKERFSAEFPKEGPSILRIQQVVRGDSAAYFCASSPTENNEKLFFGSGTQLSVL.

This chain uses TRBV28 with TRBJ2-2, with TRBD1 matching 8 bases. The CDR3 loop spans 18 amino acids. Unmatched junction bases numbered 12, after V lost 1 base and J lost 5 bases. The germline V gene encodes CDR1 MDHEN and CDR2 SYDVKM. The CDR3: CASSLSKLGTGRTGELFF. CDR3 nucleotides: TGTGCCAGCAGTTTATCCAAACTCGGGACAGGCCGGACCGGGGAGCTGTTTTTT.

This chain connects TRBV5-8 to TRBJ1-1, with D unresolved. CDR3 length: 13 amino acids. CDR1 and CDR2 (germline): SGHTS, YDEGEE. V was cut by 6 bases and J by 4 bases, with 13 bases left in between. As DNA, the CDR3 is TGTGCCAGCACCGGAGGGTGGGGCACTGAAGCTTTCTTT. Protein product: CASTGGWGTEAFF.

The rearrangement uses TRBV27 and TRBJ1-2, with a tentative D call TRBD1 (6 bases). Deletions cut 3 bases from V and 7 bases from J, with 21 bases between. Germline assignment: CDR1 MNHEY and CDR2 SMNVEV (reference sequence). The CDR3 extends over 16 amino acids. For the CDR3, the DNA is TGTGCCAGCAGTTTTCTTTCTGTTGGGGGGGCGGGTGGCTACACCTTC. This sequence encodes CASSFLSVGGAGGYTF.

The chain uses TRBV29-1 and TRBJ2-1, with 8 bases matching TRBD1. The CDR3 length is 15 residues. Germline-derived CDR1 and CDR2 are SQVTM and ANQGSEA. The ends lost 2 bases at V and 0 bases at J; junction bases unmatched: 3. CDR3 nucleotide sequence: TGCAGCGTTGAATGGACAGGGAGCTCCTACAATGAGCAGTTCTTC. Protein: CSVEWTGSSYNEQFF.

The chain has TRBV7-8 and TRBJ1-5, with D possibly TRBD1 on 6 matching bases. This CDR3 comprises 17 residues. V shed 1 base and J shed 0 bases, with 13 bases lying between them. Germline CDR1 SGHVS, CDR2 FQNEAQ. CDR3 protein: CASSLGVNRVSNQPQHF. The CDR3, as DNA: TGTGCCAGCAGCTTAGGGGTTAACAGGGTTAGCAATCAGCCCCAGCATTTT. Combining the CDR3 with reference TRBV7-8 and TRBJ1-5 gives the whole variable domain GAGVSQSPRYKVAKRGQDVALRCDPISGHVSLFWYQQALGQGPEFLTYFQNEAQLDKSGLPSDRFFAERPEGSVSTLKIQRTQQEDSAVYLCASSLGVNRVSNQPQHFGDGTRLSIL.

The gene calls are TRBV6-1 and TRBJ2-3; weak D call: TRBD2 (5 bases). Germline CDR1 and CDR2: MNHNS and SASEGT. Trimming removed 0 bases at V and 7 bases at J, with 23 bases between. CDR3 length: 18 amino acids. The CDR3 loop is CASSEALRDLARMNTQYF. Here the CDR3 DNA reads TGTGCCAGCAGTGAAGCGCTCCGTGACCTAGCTAGGATGAATACGCAGTATTTT.

In this sample, this clone turned up once. J is TRBJ2-3 and V is TRBV18; D is unresolved. Germline V gene data show CDR1 as KGHSH and CDR2 as LQKENI. The CDR3 spans 12 residues. The ends were cut back, 6 bases at V and 2 bases at J, with 6 bases in the middle. CDR3 in DNA: TGTGCCAGCTCCCCCTCCACAGATACGCAGTATTTT. Its protein is CASSPSTDTQYF.

The V and J genes are TRBV19 and TRBJ1-2; 8 bases align to TRBD1. The CDR3 is 15 residues long. Losses at the gene ends were 3 bases for V and 4 bases for J; bases not matched to a gene: 7. From germline, CDR1 is LNHDA and CDR2 SQIVND (reference sequence). CDR3 in amino acids: CASSMAGGEGYGYTF. The CDR3 DNA is TGTGCCAGTAGTATGGCAGGGGGCGAGGGCTATGGCTACACCTTC.

This clone was observed many times. The chain employs TRBV19 and TRBJ1-5; 8 positions match TRBD1. The CDR3 consists of 15 residues. Germline V CDR1 and CDR2: LNHDA, SQIVND (reference sequence). V trimming: 7 bases; J trimming: 3 bases; junction bases outside the gene matches: 8. In DNA, the CDR3 is TGTGCCAGTAAAGGGGACAGGTCCGACAATCAGCCCCAGCATTTT. Encoded protein: CASKGDRSDNQPQHF. Full variable domain (outside the CDR3, taken from reference TRBV19 and TRBJ1-5): DGGITQSPKYLFRKEGQNVTLSCEQNLNHDAMYWYRQDPGQGLRLIYYSQIVNDFQKGDIAEGYSVSREKKESFPLTVTSAQKNPTAFYLCASKGDRSDNQPQHFGDGTRLSIL.

CDR3 sequence: CATTRTGGDHEQYF. The CDR3 DNA sequence: TGTGCCACCACCCGAACGGGGGGCGACCACGAGCAGTACTTC. The V and J genes are TRBV19 and TRBJ2-7, with D tentatively TRBD2 (7 bases). CDR1 and CDR2 (germline): LNHDA, SQIVND (reference sequence). CDR3 length: 14 amino acids. The V end was cut by 10 bases, the J end by 5 bases, with 21 bases between. The whole variable domain, filled in from reference TRBV19 and TRBJ2-7, reads DGGITQSPKYLFRKEGQNVTLSCEQNLNHDAMYWYRQDPGQGLRLIYYSQIVNDFQKGDIAEGYSVSREKKESFPLTVTSAQKNPTAFYLCATTRTGGDHEQYFGPGTRLTVT.

The chain uses TRBV19 and TRBJ1-5; perhaps TRBD1 as D (6 bases). Germline CDR1 LNHDA, CDR2 SQIVND (reference sequence). The CDR3 runs 15 residues. V was shortened by 6 bases and J by 2 bases, with 14 bases between the two germline ends. The CDR3 loop reads CASSDPAGGNQPQHF. CDR3 bases: TGTGCCAGTAGCGATCCGGCAGGGGGCAATCAGCCCCAGCATTTT.

The rearrangement links TRBV18 to TRBJ2-5, with 10 bases matching TRBD1. Germline trimming cut 4 bases from V and 2 bases from J; bases unmatched to any gene: 10. The CDR3 contains 17 residues. The germline V gene has CDR1 KGHSH and CDR2 LQKENI. Written as DNA, the CDR3 is TGTGCCAGCTCACGGACAGGGGGGGACCCATTACAAGAGACCCAGTACTTC. Translation gives CASSRTGGDPLQETQYF.